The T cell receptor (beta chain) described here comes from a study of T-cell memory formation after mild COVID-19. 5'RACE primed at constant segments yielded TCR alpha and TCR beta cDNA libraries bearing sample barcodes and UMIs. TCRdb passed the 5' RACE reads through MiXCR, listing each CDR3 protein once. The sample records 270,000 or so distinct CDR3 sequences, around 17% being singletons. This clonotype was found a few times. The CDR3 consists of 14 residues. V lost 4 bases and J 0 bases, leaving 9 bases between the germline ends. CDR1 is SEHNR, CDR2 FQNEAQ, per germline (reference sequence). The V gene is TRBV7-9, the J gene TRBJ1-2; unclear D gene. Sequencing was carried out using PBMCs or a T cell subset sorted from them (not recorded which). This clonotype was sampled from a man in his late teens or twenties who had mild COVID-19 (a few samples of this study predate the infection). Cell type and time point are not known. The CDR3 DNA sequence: TGTGCCAGCAGCTCCTGGAAAGCTAACTATGGCTACACCTTC. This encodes CASSSWKANYGYTF. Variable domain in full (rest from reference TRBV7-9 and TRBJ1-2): DTGVSQNPRHKITKRGQNVTFRCDPISEHNRLYWYRQTLGQGPEFLTYFQNEAQLEKSRLLSDRFSAERPKGSFSTLEIQRTEQGDSAMYLCASSSWKANYGYTFGSGTRLTVV.